One and the same sample provided the 8 T cell receptor beta chains below, sequenced in a study of control samples from healthy donors and cancer patients. TCRdb's table, derived via immunoSEQ multiplex PCR, lists solely in-frame clones and lacks some. The table has 90,000 to 100,000 clones, 82% seen once. The sample was blood. The origin of the receptors is a man between 60 and 75 years old in good health.

The chain uses TRBV23-1 and TRBJ2-7; the match to TRBD1 covers 10 bases. TRBV23-1 is recorded as an ORF, its role being uncertain. Trimming cost V 11 bases and J 4 bases; bases outside gene matches: 5. The CDR3 covers 12 residues. The CDR3 nucleotides read TGCGCCGACCGGGACAGGGGTTACGAGCAGTACTTC. This sequence encodes CADRDRGYEQYF.

The J gene is TRBJ1-1, the V gene TRBV5-1; 7 bases map to TRBD1. This CDR3 region has 13 residues. Looked up from germline, CDR1 is SGHRS and CDR2 is YFSETQ. The junction had 5 bases not matched to a gene; V was cut back by 4 bases and J by 5 bases. CDR3 in DNA: TGCGCCAGCAGCGCCCGACAGGGTACTGAAGCTTTCTTT. The encoded protein is CASSARQGTEAFF.

This clone was seen a handful of times. Here the CDR3 reads CASSGRDSGGYTF. As DNA, the CDR3 is TGTGCCAGCAGCGGCAGGGATTCGGGTGGCTACACCTTC. The V call is TRBV6-5, the J call TRBJ1-2, with a weak D call TRBD1 (5 bases). This CDR3 spans 13 amino acids. The V and J ends lost 6 bases and 7 bases respectively, with 15 bases between them. Germline V gene sequence: CDR1 MNHEY, CDR2 SVGAGI.

The chain is built from TRBV5-4 and TRBJ1-5; tentative D call: TRBD1 (5 bases). There are 16 residues in the CDR3. Trimming left V 3 bases short and J 4 bases short, with 17 bases between. The germline V gene has CDR1 SGHNT and CDR2 YYREEE (reference sequence). CDR3 DNA sequence: TGTGCCAGCAGCTCGGGACCGGATTGGCATAATCAGCCCCAGCATTTT. This encodes CASSSGPDWHNQPQHF.

The V call is TRBV28, the J call TRBJ1-3, with D unclear. The CDR3 runs to 15 residues. The germline gives CDR1 MDHEN, CDR2 SYDVKM. Trimming took 6 bases from V and 0 from J, leaving 12 bases between them. The CDR3 bases are TGTGCCAGCAGGACGGCAGGATACTCTGGAAACACCATATATTTT. The encoded protein is CASRTAGYSGNTIYF.

The chain is built from TRBV19 and TRBJ2-7; D gene unclear. V lost 0 bases to trimming and J lost 4 bases, with 10 bases between them. Germline assignment: CDR1 LNHDA and CDR2 SQIVND (reference sequence). The CDR3 length is 14 residues. CDR3 loop: CASSIDLLNYEQYF. The CDR3 bases are TGTGCCAGTAGTATAGATCTCCTGAATTACGAGCAGTACTTC.

The chain is built from TRBV2 and TRBJ2-7; 13 bases match TRBD2. Per the germline V gene, CDR1 is SNHLY and CDR2 is FYNNEI. CDR3 length: 15 amino acids. Trimming at V came to 8 bases and at J to 2 bases, leaving 6 bases not matched to a gene. CDR3 amino acids: CASGQGTSGAYEQYF. DNA for the CDR3: TGTGCCAGCGGTCAGGGGACTAGCGGGGCCTACGAGCAGTACTTC.

This clone was observed a handful of times. The V and J genes are TRBV2 and TRBJ1-6; TRBD1 might be the D (6 bases). The CDR3 spans 14 residues. Germline V gives CDR1 SNHLY, CDR2 FYNNEI. V dropped 8 bases and J dropped 9 bases, with 17 bases sitting between them. The CDR3 region is CASGSNRAGSPLHF. CDR3 in DNA: TGTGCCAGCGGTTCGAACAGGGCTGGTTCACCCCTCCACTTT.